Each of the 20 T cell receptor beta chains below was sequenced from the same sample in a study of response to subunit inactivated influenza vaccine. TCRdb ran MiXCR on the RT-PCR reads and lists one entry per CDR3 protein. The sample includes about 780,000 distinct CDR3 sequences, around 18% of them seen just once. Source: PBMCs from blood, taken roughly 5 days after vaccination. Receptor source: a man aged 45-65 years who received an inactivated influenza vaccine.

This clonotype was observed a handful of times. The gene calls are TRBV15 and TRBJ2-7; possibly TRBD2 for D (5 bases). This CDR3 is 16 amino acids long. Germline CDR1 and CDR2: LNHNV and YYDKDF (reference sequence). Trimming cost V 0 bases and J 7 bases, with 19 bases left between them. CDR3 bases: TGTGCCACCAGCAGAGATAGGAGAAGGAGGATGGCGGAGCAGTACTTC. It codes for CATSRDRRRRMAEQYF. Based on the CDR3 plus reference TRBV15 and TRBJ2-7, the full variable domain is DAMVIQNPRYQVTQFGKPVTLSCSQTLNHNVMYWYQQKSSQAPKLLFHYYDKDFNNEADTPDNFQSRRPNTSFCFLDIRSPGLGDTAMYLCATSRDRRRRMAEQYFGPGTRLTVT.

The rearrangement links TRBV5-5 to TRBJ2-2, with 8 bases matching TRBD2. Germline CDR1 SGHKS, CDR2 YYEKEE (reference sequence). The CDR3 is made up of 17 amino acids. V dropped 0 bases and J dropped 4; count of bases not matched to a gene: 8. In nucleotides, the CDR3 is TGTGCCAGCAGCTTGGCTGGAGCGGGAGCGGGCACCGGGGAGCTGTTTTTT. As protein: CASSLAGAGAGTGELFF.

This clonotype was counted at least ten times. V usage is TRBV10-3 and J usage is TRBJ1-1; D is perhaps TRBD1 (6 bases). CDR3 size: 16 residues. Germline V gives CDR1 ENHRY, CDR2 SYGVKD. The V end was cut by 0 bases, the J end by 3 bases, with 14 bases between. The CDR3 loop reads CAISESYREADTEAFF. For the CDR3, the DNA is TGTGCCATCAGTGAGTCATACAGGGAGGCGGACACTGAAGCTTTCTTT.

This chain links TRBV5-1 with TRBJ2-1; the match to TRBD2 covers 8 bases. The ends lost 4 bases at V and 10 bases at J; junction bases unmatched: 10. CDR1 and CDR2 from the germline V gene are SGHRS and YFSETQ. The CDR3 contains 14 residues. The CDR3 protein is CASSQARGAEEQFF. In DNA form, the CDR3 reads TGCGCCAGCAGCCAGGCGCGGGGGGCGGAGGAGCAGTTCTTC.

The table lists this clonotype with a few counts. The chain has TRBV7-2 and TRBJ2-5; D not resolved. The CDR3 is 15 amino acids. The germline gives CDR1 SGHTA, CDR2 FQGNSA. Trimming removed 4 bases from V and 4 bases from J, with 16 bases in between. The CDR3 reads CASSSRILPRETQYF. The CDR3 bases are TGTGCCAGCAGCTCAAGGATACTACCTAGAGAGACCCAGTACTTC.

The chain is built from TRBV4-2 and TRBJ1-4, with 7 bases fitting TRBD1. Germline CDR1 LGHNA, CDR2 YNFKEQ. The CDR3 has 14 amino acids. Trimming cost V 2 bases and J 8 bases; bases outside gene matches: 5. The CDR3 spells CASSQSQQGEKLFF. The CDR3 nucleotides are TGTGCCAGCAGCCAATCTCAACAGGGGGAAAAACTGTTTTTT.

The V gene is TRBV2, the J gene TRBJ2-2, with D perhaps matching TRBD2 (6 bases). The ends were cut back, 10 bases at V and 6 bases at J, with 18 bases in the middle. Germline V CDR1 and CDR2: SNHLY, FYNNEI. This CDR3 comprises 14 residues. The CDR3 nucleotides are TGTGCCACAAAAACCCGGGGGTGGTCCGGGGAGCTGTTTTTT. Translating gives CATKTRGWSGELFF.

The rearrangement joins TRBV6-5 to TRBJ1-3; D not certain. Trimming removed 8 bases at V and 4 bases at J, with 6 bases between. The germline V gene encodes CDR1 MNHEY and CDR2 SVGAGI. The CDR3 length is 11 residues. CDR3 sequence reads: CASRHGNTIYF. CDR3 DNA: TGTGCCAGCCGACACGGAAACACCATATATTTT.

CDR3 region: CSARYGTGGRYEQYF. CDR3 nucleotides: TGCAGTGCTAGATACGGGACAGGGGGCAGGTACGAGCAGTACTTC. This rearrangement joins TRBV20-1 to TRBJ2-7, with 12 nucleotides matching TRBD1. Trimming at V came to 2 bases and at J to 4 bases, leaving 6 bases not matched to a gene. CDR3 length: 15 residues. Germline CDR1 DFQATT, CDR2 SNEGSKA (reference sequence).

In this sample, this clonotype turned up a few times. The CDR3 coding sequence is TGCAGCGGCAGGGGACCCTACGAGCAGTACTTC. Its protein is CSGRGPYEQYF. The genes are TRBV29-1 and TRBJ2-7; D is possibly TRBD1 (6 bases). Germline V lookup: CDR1 SQVTM, CDR2 ANQGSEA. The CDR3 sequence is 11 residues long. Trimming left V 7 bases short and J 2 bases short, with 9 bases between.

This clonotype was detected a few times. The chain is built from TRBV20-1 and TRBJ1-1; D unresolved. CDR1 is DFQATT, CDR2 SNEGSKA, per germline (reference sequence). V lost 0 bases and J 4 bases, leaving 15 bases between the germline ends. This CDR3 region has 15 residues. The CDR3 DNA is TGCAGTGCTAGAGATGTGGTTGGGTTTAGCACTGAAGCTTTCTTT. It specifies CSARDVVGFSTEAFF.

The chain carries TRBV29-1 and TRBJ2-1; a weak D match, TRBD2 (6 bases). The CDR3 totals 14 residues. The germline gives CDR1 SQVTM, CDR2 ANQGSEA. V gave up 6 bases and J gave up 8 bases, with 20 bases separating them. CDR3 residues: CSVGLGVLADEQFF. Written as DNA, the CDR3 is TGCAGCGTGGGTTTGGGAGTCTTAGCGGATGAGCAGTTCTTC.

This clonotype was recorded a few times. The rearrangement joins TRBV6-5 to TRBJ1-6, with a weak D call TRBD1 (5 bases). CDR3 length: 15 residues. V lost 3 bases to trimming and J lost 7 bases, with 13 bases between them. Looked up from germline, CDR1 is MNHEY and CDR2 is SVGAGI. The CDR3 spells CASSYDPRDNSPLHF. CDR3 DNA: TGTGCCAGCAGTTATGATCCCAGGGACAATTCACCCCTCCACTTT.

This clonotype turned up a few times. This chain uses TRBV5-1 with TRBJ2-7; 9 nucleotides line up with TRBD2. The CDR3 loop spans 17 amino acids. J gave up 2 bases and V 0 bases, and 9 bases lay outside the gene matches. The germline V gene has CDR1 SGHRS and CDR2 YFSETQ. CDR3 residues: CASSLVVLAGTTYEQYF. The DNA of the CDR3 is TGCGCCAGCAGCTTGGTCGTTCTAGCGGGGACGACCTACGAGCAGTACTTC.

This clonotype showed up just a few times. The V call is TRBV7-2, the J call TRBJ1-5; D is possibly TRBD1 (6 bases). Trimming shortened V by 6 bases and J by 1 base, and 13 bases separated the two germline ends. The CDR3 has 15 amino acids. The V gene's germline CDR1 is SGHTA and CDR2 FQGNSA. In DNA, the CDR3 is TGTGCCAGCAGATTGGACGGGGGCAGCAATCAGCCCCAGCATTTT. Translated: CASRLDGGSNQPQHF.

This clonotype was observed a handful of times. V is TRBV24-1 and J is TRBJ2-3; no firm D call. Between the trimmed V and J ends, which lost 2 bases and 5 bases, there was a span of 16 bases. Germline V gene lookup returns CDR1 KGHDR and CDR2 SFDVKD. The CDR3 length is 16 residues. CDR3 sequence reads: CATSDSGPAGVDTQYF. In DNA form, the CDR3 reads TGTGCCACCAGTGATTCCGGCCCAGCCGGAGTAGATACGCAGTATTTT.

The chain is built from TRBV12-3 or TRBV12-4 and TRBJ2-2; no reliable D call. The V end lost 3 bases, the J end lost 0 bases, and 8 bases lay between the germline ends. The CDR3 runs 15 residues. The CDR3 here is CASSLSQANTGELFF. As DNA, the CDR3 is TGTGCCAGCAGTTTGTCGCAGGCGAACACCGGGGAGCTGTTTTTT.

This chain uses TRBV29-1 with TRBJ2-1; D unclear. Germline V CDR1 and CDR2: SQVTM, ANQGSEA. Trimming took off 4 bases at V and 4 bases at J, with 11 bases between the two ends. This CDR3 has 13 residues. CDR3 nucleotides: TGCAGCGTTGCGACCGCCGAATACAATGAGCAGTTCTTC. This sequence encodes CSVATAEYNEQFF.

This clonotype turned up a few times. CDR3 sequence: CASSPGPISQDQYF. CDR3 nucleotide sequence: TGTGCCAGCAGCCCTGGGCCTATAAGCCAGGACCAGTACTTC. V usage is TRBV7-2 and J usage is TRBJ2-7; D gene ambiguous. The CDR3 runs to 14 residues. V lost 5 bases to trimming and J lost 10 bases, with 21 bases between them. Germline CDR1 reads SGHTA; CDR2 reads FQGNSA.

The V call is TRBV7-3, the J call TRBJ2-1; no clear D gene. The V end lost 2 bases, the J end lost 5 bases, and 7 bases lay between the germline ends. Germline CDR1 reads SGHTA; CDR2 reads FQGTGA. The CDR3 extends over 13 amino acids. The CDR3: CASSLRQDNEQFF. CDR3 coding DNA: TGTGCCAGCAGCTTACGTCAGGACAATGAGCAGTTCTTC.